The 16 T cell receptor beta chains reported below all come from one sample, sequenced in a study of T cells in narcolepsy (dated by TCRdb to the late 2010s). Library prep was done by the immunoSEQ multiplex PCR assay. The source is immuneACCESS, and TCRdb retained only in-frame sequences with V and J called. Part of the clones is not carried over; for the studies checked, unresolved V genes explain less than half of this, and the remainder is unexplained. The sample table lists around 30,000 clones, about four fifths of them with a count of one. 6.5% to 7% of the sample lies in the top ten. The sequencing sample was made of memory (CD45RA-) CD4+ T cells from blood. In light of the paper, this sample's cell subset or site label describes: memory T cells sorted ex vivo from peripheral blood. Receptors were obtained from a human donor in good health.

This chain joins TRBV5-4 and TRBJ1-1; 9 bases are shared with TRBD1. This CDR3 region has 16 residues. The V gene's germline CDR1 is SGHNT and CDR2 YYREEE (reference sequence). The junction had 13 bases not matched to a gene; V was cut back by 5 bases and J by 5 bases. The CDR3: CASRVGDREWETEAFF. The CDR3 DNA is TGTGCCAGCAGGGTGGGGGACAGGGAATGGGAAACTGAAGCTTTCTTT.

The chain couples TRBV25-1 to TRBJ1-2; D remains unclear. This CDR3 has 16 residues. Germline V gene lookup returns CDR1 MGHDK and CDR2 SYGVNS. The V end lost 5 bases, the J end lost 0 bases, and 16 bases lay between the germline ends. The CDR3: CASSQVRSSSNYGYTF. CDR3 nucleotide sequence: TGTGCCAGCAGTCAAGTCAGGTCCTCCTCTAACTATGGCTACACCTTC.

This clone has a handful of counts. This sequence joins TRBV14 and TRBJ1-3; unclear D gene. The ends were cut back, 0 bases at V and 4 bases at J, with 7 bases in the middle. The CDR3 sequence is 14 residues long. Germline V gene lookup returns CDR1 SGHDN and CDR2 FVKESK. The CDR3 is CASSQEIVGNTIYF. DNA of the CDR3: TGTGCCAGCAGCCAAGAAATCGTCGGAAACACCATATATTTT.

This chain connects TRBV28 to TRBJ1-5; TRBD1 agrees at 8 bases. Germline CDR1 and CDR2: MDHEN and SYDVKM. The trim removed 7 bases at V and 7 bases at J, leaving 9 bases unmatched. CDR3 length: 14 amino acids. CDR3 coding DNA: TGTGCCAGCACCTTAGGACAGGGCTGGCAGCCCCAGCATTTT. Protein product: CASTLGQGWQPQHF.

The gene calls are TRBV6-5 and TRBJ1-6, with 7 nucleotides matching TRBD1. Per germline, CDR1 MNHEY and CDR2 SVGAGI. CDR3 length equals 15 residues. V dropped 6 bases and J dropped 7; count of bases not matched to a gene: 9. The CDR3: CASSPSDRDNSPLHF. DNA of the CDR3: TGTGCCAGCAGCCCATCCGACAGGGACAATTCACCCCTCCACTTT.

J is TRBJ2-1 and V is TRBV6-1; D gene unclear. Germline V gene data show CDR1 as MNHNS and CDR2 as SASEGT. The CDR3 has 13 amino acids. The ends were cut back, 8 bases at V and 8 bases at J, with 16 bases in the middle. The CDR3 sequence: CASSDPPKDEQFF. In nucleotides, the CDR3 is TGTGCCAGCTCAGACCCTCCGAAGGATGAGCAGTTCTTC.

The gene calls are TRBV29-1 and TRBJ2-7, with D perhaps matching TRBD2 (5 bases). The germline V and J ends were trimmed by 6 bases and 0 bases, with 21 bases remaining between them. This CDR3 is built from 16 residues. From germline, CDR1 is SQVTM and CDR2 ANQGSEA. CDR3 in DNA: TGCAGCGTCCCCATCGAGGGCGGTCTCAGCTCCTACGAGCAGTACTTC. Translated: CSVPIEGGLSSYEQYF.

This sequence joins TRBV4-3 and TRBJ1-3; no definite D call. Trimming took off 1 base at V and 0 bases at J, with 7 bases between the two ends. The germline gives CDR1 LGHNA, CDR2 YSLEER. The CDR3 is made up of 15 amino acids. This CDR3 is CASSQVVYSGNTIYF. CDR3 DNA sequence: TGCGCCAGCAGCCAAGTGGTCTACTCTGGAAACACCATATATTTT.

V is TRBV5-6 and J is TRBJ2-3, with TRBD2 as a possible D gene (5 bases). The V end lost 3 bases, the J end lost 5 bases, and 22 bases lay between the germline ends. Germline V gene data show CDR1 as SGHDT and CDR2 as YYEEEE. The CDR3 length is 17 residues. Here the CDR3 reads CASSWLGIGVGKDTQYF. DNA for the CDR3: TGTGCCAGCAGCTGGCTCGGGATTGGGGTTGGTAAAGATACGCAGTATTTT.

V usage is TRBV4-2 and J usage is TRBJ2-7, with 9 bases aligning to TRBD1. The CDR3 covers 14 residues. In germline, CDR1 is LGHNA, CDR2 YNFKEQ. Trimming at V came to 3 bases and at J to 4 bases, leaving 4 bases not matched to a gene. This CDR3 is CASSQSTGGYEQYF. CDR3 sequence (DNA): TGTGCCAGCAGCCAGTCGACAGGGGGGTACGAGCAGTACTTC.

V gene TRBV28 combines with J gene TRBJ2-1; tentatively, D is TRBD1 or TRBD2 (5 bases each). The CDR3 length is 16 residues. Trimming removed 5 bases at V and 0 bases at J, with 14 bases between. Germline V lookup: CDR1 MDHEN, CDR2 SYDVKM. The DNA for the CDR3 is TGTGCCAGCAGTCCCCGGGACGGACGCTCCTACAATGAGCAGTTCTTC. Protein product: CASSPRDGRSYNEQFF.

In its sample, this clone was seen a few times. The chain links TRBV28 to TRBJ2-3; 10 nucleotides agree with TRBD2. This CDR3 has 16 residues. J was trimmed by 3 bases and V by 6 bases; bases with no gene match: 9. Germline CDR1 reads MDHEN; CDR2 reads SYDVKM. The CDR3 coding sequence is TGTGCCAGCAGCCCTCTAGCGGGAGTTCTTACAGATACGCAGTATTTT. Amino acids: CASSPLAGVLTDTQYF. Looking up the rest from reference TRBV28 and TRBJ2-3 gives the full variable domain: DVKVTQSSRYLVKRTGEKVFLECVQDMDHENMFWYRQDPGLGLRLIYFSYDVKMKEKGDIPEGYSVSREKKERFSLILESASTNQTSMYLCASSPLAGVLTDTQYFGPGTRLTVL.

The gene calls are TRBV4-2 and TRBJ2-7, with no clear D. Trimming left V 4 bases short and J 2 bases short, with 3 bases between. The CDR3 sequence is 11 residues long. Germline V gene sequence: CDR1 LGHNA, CDR2 YNFKEQ. CDR3 region: CASSLTYEQYF. The CDR3 nucleotides read TGTGCCAGCAGCCTTACCTACGAGCAGTACTTC.

V is TRBV19 and J is TRBJ2-1; D is possibly TRBD2 (5 bases). CDR3 length: 15 residues. The germline V gene encodes CDR1 LNHDA and CDR2 SQIVND (reference sequence). With 3 bases removed from V and 4 bases from J, the gap between germline ends came to 13 bases. CDR3 nucleotides: TGTGCCAGTAGTATTTACGGGAACCAGTACAATGAGCAGTTCTTC. Amino acid sequence: CASSIYGNQYNEQFF.

V gene TRBV19 combines with J gene TRBJ1-5; D remains unclear. Germline loops: CDR1 LNHDA, CDR2 SQIVND (reference sequence). V lost 1 base and J lost 0, with 13 bases in between. The CDR3 is 17 amino acids. For the CDR3, the DNA is TGTGCCAGTAGTATAGTTTCCAGGCGCGATAGCAATCAGCCCCAGCATTTT. This translates into CASSIVSRRDSNQPQHF.

The chain uses TRBV21-1 and TRBJ1-2; no check of the table's D call, TRBD1, against the DNA was made. TRBV21-1 is labeled a pseudogene. The CDR3 consists of 16 residues. The CDR3 DNA reads TGTGCCAGCGGACAACCTCCGGGACAGGGGTATTTGGGCTACACCTTC. Translated, it gives CASGQPPGQGYLGYTF.